This TCR beta chain originates from a study of read filtering for tumor transcriptome and immune sequencing. The library was built from around 400 ng RNA with molecular barcoded adaptors for alpha/delta and beta/gamma chains. One entry per CDR3 protein results from TCRdb running MiXCR on the reads. The sample includes about 60,000 distinct CDR3 sequences, approximately 15% of them seen just once. There are a few counts of this clonotype. V was trimmed by 0 bases and J by 3 bases, leaving 14 bases between them. The CDR3 is made up of 16 amino acids. Germline V gene lookup returns CDR1 MNHEY and CDR2 SVGEGT.

The sample consisted of a population of CD138-negative cells sorted from bone marrow. The rearrangement links TRBV6-2 or TRBV6-3 to TRBJ1-2; D is possibly TRBD1 (6 bases). The clonotype originates from a donor aged 40 or older with multiple myeloma. CDR3 sequence reads: CASSYSPDRRDYGYTF. In DNA, the CDR3 is TGTGCCAGCAGTTACTCGCCGGACAGACGAGACTATGGCTACACCTTC.